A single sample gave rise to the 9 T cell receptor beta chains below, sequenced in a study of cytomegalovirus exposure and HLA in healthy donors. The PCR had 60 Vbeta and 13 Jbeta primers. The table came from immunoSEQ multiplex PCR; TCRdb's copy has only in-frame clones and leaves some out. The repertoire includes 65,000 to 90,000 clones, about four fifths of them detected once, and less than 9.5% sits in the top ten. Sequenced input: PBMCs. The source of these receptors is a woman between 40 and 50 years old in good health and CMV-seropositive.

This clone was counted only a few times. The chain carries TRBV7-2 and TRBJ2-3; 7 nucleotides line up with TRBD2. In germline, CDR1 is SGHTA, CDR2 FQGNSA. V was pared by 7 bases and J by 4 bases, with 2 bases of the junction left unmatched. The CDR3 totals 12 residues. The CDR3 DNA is TGTGCCAGCATCGGACTAGCAGATACGCAGTATTTT. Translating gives CASIGLADTQYF.

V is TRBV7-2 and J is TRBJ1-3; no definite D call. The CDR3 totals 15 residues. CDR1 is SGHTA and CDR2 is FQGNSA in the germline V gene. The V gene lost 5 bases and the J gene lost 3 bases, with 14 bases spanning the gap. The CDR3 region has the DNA TGTGCCAGCAGCCCCGTACGGGATCGTGGAAACACCATATATTTT. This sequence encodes CASSPVRDRGNTIYF. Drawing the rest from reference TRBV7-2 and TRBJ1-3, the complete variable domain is GAGVSQSPSNKVTEKGKDVELRCDPISGHTALYWYRQSLGQGLEFLIYFQGNSAPDKSGLPSDRFSAERTGGSVSTLTIQRTQQEDSAVYLCASSPVRDRGNTIYFGEGSWLTVV.

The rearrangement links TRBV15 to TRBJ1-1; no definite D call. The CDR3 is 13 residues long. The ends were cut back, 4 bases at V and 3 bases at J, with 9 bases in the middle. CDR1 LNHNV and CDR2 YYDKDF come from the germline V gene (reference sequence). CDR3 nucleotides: TGTGCCACCAGCAAGGGAGGTGACACTGAAGCTTTCTTT. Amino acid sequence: CATSKGGDTEAFF.

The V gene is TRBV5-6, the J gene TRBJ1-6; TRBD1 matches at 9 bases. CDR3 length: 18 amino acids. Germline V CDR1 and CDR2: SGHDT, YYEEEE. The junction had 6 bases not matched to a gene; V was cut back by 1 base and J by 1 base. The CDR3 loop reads CASSLQDRGGSYNSPLHF. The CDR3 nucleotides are TGTGCCAGCAGCTTGCAGGACAGGGGAGGATCCTATAATTCACCCCTCCACTTT.

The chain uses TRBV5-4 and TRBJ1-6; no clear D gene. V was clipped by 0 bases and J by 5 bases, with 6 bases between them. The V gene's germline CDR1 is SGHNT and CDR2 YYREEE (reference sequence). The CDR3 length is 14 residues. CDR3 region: CASSLETDNSPLHF. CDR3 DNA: TGTGCCAGCAGCTTGGAAACTGATAATTCACCCCTCCACTTT.

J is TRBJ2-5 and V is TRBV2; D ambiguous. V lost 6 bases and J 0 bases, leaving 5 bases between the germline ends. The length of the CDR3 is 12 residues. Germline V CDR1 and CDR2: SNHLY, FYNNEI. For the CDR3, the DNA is TGTGCCAGCAGCCTAAACCAAGAGACCCAGTACTTC. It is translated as CASSLNQETQYF.

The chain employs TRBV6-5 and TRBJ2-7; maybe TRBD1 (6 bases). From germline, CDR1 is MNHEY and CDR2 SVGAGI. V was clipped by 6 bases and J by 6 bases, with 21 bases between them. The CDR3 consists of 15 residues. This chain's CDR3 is CASSLLTGSKSEQYF. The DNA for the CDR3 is TGTGCCAGCAGCCTCCTGACAGGCTCGAAAAGCGAGCAGTACTTC.

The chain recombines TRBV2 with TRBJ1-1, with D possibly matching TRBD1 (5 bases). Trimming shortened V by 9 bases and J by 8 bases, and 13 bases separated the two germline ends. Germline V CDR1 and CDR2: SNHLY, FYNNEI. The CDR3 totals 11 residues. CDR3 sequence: CARGATSEAFF. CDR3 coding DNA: TGTGCCAGAGGGGCCACGTCGGAAGCTTTCTTT.

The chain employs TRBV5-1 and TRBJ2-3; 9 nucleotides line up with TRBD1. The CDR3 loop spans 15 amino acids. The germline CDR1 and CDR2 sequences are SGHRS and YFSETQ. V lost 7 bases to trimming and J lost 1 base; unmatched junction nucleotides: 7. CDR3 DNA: TGCGCCAGCTCCACCCGACAGGGGGGCACAGATACGCAGTATTTT. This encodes CASSTRQGGTDTQYF.